The clone carrying this TCR beta chain was recorded a few times. Its target is unknown. Primed by a sample-barcoded 5' primer and a J-beta primer mix, a second PCR proceeded for roughly 6 to 12 cycles. A template-switch adaptor with 12 random nucleotides tagged each cDNA molecule. Each sample provided no less than 2.5 million CDR3-containing paired-end reads. One entry per CDR3 protein results from TCRdb running MiXCR on the 5' RACE reads. The sample shows about 1.4 million distinct CDR3 sequences, roughly 59% of them seen only once. The sample belongs to a study of blood T cells in healthy people across ages. This CDR3 has 13 amino acids. V was trimmed by 6 bases and J by 6 bases, leaving 13 bases between them. Findings of the study overall: While age rose, TCR beta diversity per million T cells dropped in a roughly linear way.

Roughly 10 milliliters of peripheral blood were drawn from each donor. This sequence originates from a man between 18 and 35 years old in good health. This rearrangement joins TRBV12-3 or TRBV12-4 to TRBJ2-3; D gene uncertain. The sample comprised blood. The CDR3 sequence: CASSSTGWDTQYF. DNA of the CDR3: TGTGCCAGCAGCTCCACCGGCTGGGATACGCAGTATTTT.